The 15 T cell receptor beta chains below come from one sample, sequenced in a study of Graves' ophthalmopathy and Graves' hyperthyroidism. Researchers took RNA transcripts and amplified TCR beta CDR3 regions from them. The authors performed first-round RT-PCR with HTBI primers and then a second-round multiplex PCR. Via MiXCR, TCRdb re-called the multiplex PCR reads, giving one row per CDR3 protein. This table holds hundreds of thousands of distinct CDR3 sequences, under 50% found once. The sequenced sample consisted of peripheral blood. These receptors were collected from an adult man with Graves' ophthalmopathy.

The genes are TRBV30 and TRBJ2-5; D is ambiguous. Deletions cut 2 bases from V and 5 bases from J, with 9 bases between. Per germline, CDR1 GTSNPN and CDR2 SVGIG (reference sequence). CDR3 size: 12 residues. CDR3 residues: CAWSTSLETQYF. The CDR3 coding sequence is TGTGCCTGGAGTACGTCGTTGGAGACCCAGTACTTC.

This clonotype has a count of ten or more. V usage is TRBV2 and J usage is TRBJ1-6; unclear D gene. The V gene's germline CDR1 is SNHLY and CDR2 FYNNEI. Trimming cost V 2 bases and J 15 bases, with 11 bases left between them. There are 12 residues in the CDR3. CDR3: CASSELEFDLHF. The CDR3 nucleotides read TGTGCCAGCAGTGAATTGGAATTCGACCTCCACTTT.

Comments on this clonotype: The CDR3 does not close with the conserved phenylalanine or tryptophan, likely indicating a read error. Because the CDR3's place on the DNA is in doubt, the DNA is left out and the CDR3 is given as listed by TCRdb. The V and J genes are TRBV29-1 and TRBJ1-4; the DNA was not compared with TRBD1, the D call given in the table. The CDR3 has 9 amino acids, counting both end residues. Germline CDR1 is SQVTM and CDR2 is ANQGSEA. Here the CDR3 reads CSVVVVGVY.

There are many counts of this clonotype. The chain has TRBV19 and TRBJ1-2; 7 positions agree with TRBD1. CDR3 length: 15 residues. The germline V gene encodes CDR1 LNHDA and CDR2 SQIVND (reference sequence). J gave up 5 bases and V 5 bases, and 11 bases lay outside the gene matches. Here the CDR3 DNA reads TGTGCCAGTAGTCAGGCGGGGACAGCCATGTATGGCTACACCTTC. Translated: CASSQAGTAMYGYTF.

The genes are TRBV29-1 and TRBJ1-1; D remains unclear. The CDR3 is 10 residues long. CDR1 is SQVTM and CDR2 is ANQGSEA in the germline V gene. V lost 7 bases and J lost 5, with 8 bases in between. The CDR3 spells CSGTGTEAFF. CDR3 DNA: TGCAGCGGGACCGGGACTGAAGCTTTCTTT.

This clonotype has just a few counts. The rearrangement links TRBV5-1 to TRBJ1-4; possibly TRBD1 for D (5 bases). The V gene's germline CDR1 is SGHRS and CDR2 YFSETQ. This CDR3 is built from 16 residues. With 0 bases removed from V and 0 bases from J, the gap between germline ends came to 9 bases. CDR3: CASSLGGRTTNEKLFF. In DNA, the CDR3 is TGCGCCAGCAGCTTGGGGGGCAGAACAACTAATGAAAAACTGTTTTTT.

As to this clonotype: The junction differs from germline at one of its ends, possibly a read error. CDR3 region: CASSTGLADTGEDETQYF. Written as DNA, the CDR3 is TGTGCTAGCAGCACAGGACTAGCGGACACCGGGGAGGACGAGACCCAGTACTTC. The chain links TRBV7-3 to TRBJ2-5, with TRBD2 identical over 10 bases. The CDR3 runs 18 residues. CDR1 SGHTA and CDR2 FQGTGA come from the germline V gene.

In this sample, this clonotype turned up a few times. The junction does not match germline at one end; this may be a read error. The chain uses TRBV12-3 or TRBV12-4 and TRBJ2-7; the D is unclear. The CDR3 consists of 12 residues. In DNA, the CDR3 is TGTGCCAGCAGTTTTGGGGTCGGCGGCAGTGACTTC. This translates into CASSFGVGGSDF.

The J gene is TRBJ1-3, the V gene TRBV12-3 or TRBV12-4; no definite D call. The CDR3 sequence is 13 residues long. V was shortened by 6 bases and J by 4 bases, with 10 bases between the two germline ends. The CDR3 bases are TGTGCCAGCAGCTTTAAATTAGGAAACACCATATATTTT. It encodes CASSFKLGNTIYF.

This clonotype was seen at least ten times. The chain is built from TRBV2 and TRBJ1-5; no clear D. Deletions cut 7 bases from V and 5 bases from J, with 18 bases between. The length of the CDR3 is 15 residues. CDR1 SNHLY and CDR2 FYNNEI come from the germline V gene. CDR3 region: CASTRESLSDQPQHF. The CDR3 nucleotides read TGTGCCAGCACGCGGGAGTCTCTCTCTGATCAGCCCCAGCATTTT.

The chain carries TRBV2 and TRBJ2-5; 8 positions match TRBD1. J gave up 2 bases and V 7 bases, and 6 bases lay outside the gene matches. CDR1 and CDR2 (germline): SNHLY, FYNNEI. CDR3 length: 14 residues. The CDR3 bases are TGTGCCAGCACGGGACAGGCCAAACAAGAGACCCAGTACTTC. This encodes CASTGQAKQETQYF.

The rearrangement links TRBV15 to TRBJ2-7, with TRBD1 identical over 10 bases. The ends lost 5 bases at V and 2 bases at J; junction bases unmatched: 3. CDR1 is LNHNV and CDR2 is YYDKDF in the germline V gene (reference sequence). The CDR3 spans 14 residues. The CDR3, as DNA: TGTGCCACCAGCGGGACAGGGGAAACCTACGAGCAGTACTTC. Protein product: CATSGTGETYEQYF.

The chain has TRBV11-2 and TRBJ1-3; D is undetermined. V lost 1 base, J lost 4 bases, and 8 bases lay in between. The CDR3 is made up of 14 amino acids. CDR1 and CDR2 from the germline V gene are SGHAT and FQNNGV. The CDR3 sequence is CASSLAKSGNTIYF. CDR3 DNA sequence: TGTGCCAGCAGCTTAGCTAAGTCGGGAAACACCATATATTTT.

This clonotype was seen more than once but under ten times. The J gene is TRBJ2-3, the V gene TRBV7-7, with 11 bases fitting TRBD2. V shed 5 bases and J 1 base; nucleotides not matched to a gene: 2. This CDR3 comprises 15 residues. CDR1 is SSHAT, CDR2 FNYEAQ, per germline (reference sequence). The CDR3 DNA reads as TGTGCCAGCAGCATGGGACTAGCGGGCACAGATACGCAGTATTTT. Translation: CASSMGLAGTDTQYF.

This clonotype has only a few counts. One end of the junction varies from germline; a read error may be responsible. The chain combines TRBV10-3 with TRBJ1-1, with D unclear. This CDR3 region has 15 residues. From germline, CDR1 is ENHRY and CDR2 SYGVKD. This chain's CDR3 is CASSYSRSRNTEAFF. The DNA for the CDR3 is TGTGCCAGCAGTTACTCGCGGTCGAGGAACACTGAAGCTTTCTTT.